Following are 23 T cell receptor beta chains from one sample sequenced in a study of T-cell memory formation after mild COVID-19. TCRdb re-called the 5' RACE reads through MiXCR, storing one row per CDR3 protein. Among 350,000 to 450,000 distinct CDR3 sequences, approximately 15% were seen once, and the ten largest hold 22%. Sample: PBMCs or a T cell subset sorted from them (not recorded which). These receptors all stem from a man between 18 and 35 years old who had mild COVID-19 (a few samples of this study predate the infection). Cell type and time point are not known.

V usage is TRBV28 and J usage is TRBJ1-1, with TRBD1 as a possible D gene (5 bases). CDR1 and CDR2 from the germline V gene are MDHEN and SYDVKM. The length of the CDR3 is 15 residues. The germline V and J ends were trimmed by 4 bases and 0 bases, with 12 bases remaining between them. The chain's CDR3 is CASSSRRRVNTEAFF. CDR3 DNA sequence: TGTGCCAGCAGTTCCCGGCGCAGGGTGAACACTGAAGCTTTCTTT.

The chain is built from TRBV7-2 and TRBJ1-2; possible D gene TRBD1, 5 bases. The germline V and J ends were trimmed by 2 bases and 8 bases, with 18 bases remaining between them. Germline loops: CDR1 SGHTA, CDR2 FQGNSA. The CDR3 is 15 amino acids. This CDR3 is CASSLLVGTPGGYTF. CDR3 coding DNA: TGTGCCAGCAGCTTATTGGTGGGGACGCCGGGGGGCTACACCTTC.

Of note for this clonotype: A much larger clone is a single base away; this may be a read error. V gene TRBV3-1 combines with J gene TRBJ2-5; 8 nucleotides line up with TRBD1. Germline V gives CDR1 LGHDT, CDR2 YNNKEL (reference sequence). The CDR3 is made up of 14 amino acids. CDR3 coding DNA: TGTGCCAGAAGCCAGAGGACAGGGAAAGAGACCCAGTACTTC. Its translation: CARSQRTGKETQYF.

The gene calls are TRBV15 and TRBJ1-1; no clear D gene. Trimming shortened V by 0 bases and J by 4 bases, and 9 bases separated the two germline ends. The CDR3 has 14 amino acids. The V gene's germline CDR1 is LNHNV and CDR2 YYDKDF (reference sequence). Written as DNA, the CDR3 is TGTGCCACCAGCAGAGATAGCCCCGCCACTGAAGCTTTCTTT. Translation gives CATSRDSPATEAFF. Based on the CDR3 plus reference TRBV15 and TRBJ1-1, the full variable domain is DAMVIQNPRYQVTQFGKPVTLSCSQTLNHNVMYWYQQKSSQAPKLLFHYYDKDFNNEADTPDNFQSRRPNTSFCFLDIRSPGLGDTAMYLCATSRDSPATEAFFGQGTRLTVV.

This clonotype has ten or more counts. The V call is TRBV20-1, the J call TRBJ1-2; a possible D gene is TRBD1 (6 bases). Trimming took off 8 bases at V and 4 bases at J, with 14 bases between the two ends. This CDR3 region has 12 residues. Germline V CDR1 and CDR2: DFQATT, SNEGSKA (reference sequence). The CDR3 here is CSTLTGIYGYTF. CDR3 nucleotide sequence: TGCAGTACCTTAACAGGGATCTATGGCTACACCTTC.

The chain employs TRBV9 and TRBJ1-2; no clear D gene. Trimming stripped 5 bases from V and 8 bases from J, with 13 bases between. The CDR3 runs to 12 residues. From germline, CDR1 is SGDLS and CDR2 YYNGEE. The CDR3 bases are TGTGCCAGCAGTAGCCAGGAGAACGGCTACACCTTC. Encoded protein: CASSSQENGYTF.

V usage is TRBV12-3 or TRBV12-4 and J usage is TRBJ2-3; D might be TRBD1 or TRBD2, each matching 5 bases. V lost 6 bases, J lost 1 base, and 17 bases lay in between. The CDR3 spans 16 residues. CDR3 amino acids: CASSFGTSGRTDTQYF. The CDR3 nucleotides read TGTGCCAGCAGCTTTGGGACCTCCGGACGCACAGATACGCAGTATTTT.

The table lists this clonotype with a few counts. The rearrangement joins TRBV6-5 to TRBJ1-2; perhaps TRBD1 as D (6 bases). Trimming removed 0 bases at V and 10 bases at J, with 12 bases between. Germline V gene sequence: CDR1 MNHEY, CDR2 SVGAGI. CDR3 size: 13 residues. CDR3 DNA sequence: TGTGCCAGCAGTTACTCGAACAGGGCTGACTACACCTTC. The encoded protein is CASSYSNRADYTF.

The genes are TRBV5-5 and TRBJ1-1; no definite D call. Trimming removed 0 bases at V and 1 base at J, with 7 bases between. This CDR3 has 14 residues. CDR1 and CDR2 (germline): SGHKS, YYEKEE (reference sequence). The CDR3 DNA reads as TGTGCCAGCAGCTTGGTCGGGCGGAACACTGAAGCTTTCTTT. It codes for CASSLVGRNTEAFF.

A note on this clonotype: Sequence at one end of the junction differs from germline and may be a read error. J is TRBJ1-1 and V is TRBV12-3 or TRBV12-4, with D unclear. This CDR3 has 16 amino acids. The CDR3 spells CASSLYDETTQTGAFF. CDR3 nucleotides: TGTGCCAGCAGTTTATACGATGAGACTACCCAAACTGGAGCTTTCTTT.

The V call is TRBV5-1, the J call TRBJ2-2, with D maybe TRBD2 (6 bases). CDR3 length: 13 amino acids. V was cut by 4 bases and J by 5 bases, with 9 bases left in between. CDR1 is SGHRS and CDR2 is YFSETQ in the germline V gene. The CDR3 region is CASSRERTGELFF. The CDR3 region has the DNA TGCGCCAGCAGCCGGGAGAGGACCGGGGAGCTGTTTTTT.

The sample holds many counts of this clonotype. This chain uses TRBV5-5 with TRBJ2-5; 7 bases match TRBD1. Germline values: CDR1 SGHKS, CDR2 YYEKEE (reference sequence). There are 15 residues in the CDR3. Trimming took 0 bases from V and 6 from J; bases not matched to a gene: 8. The CDR3 sequence: CASSLGLTGLKTQYF. The CDR3 DNA reads as TGTGCCAGCAGCTTGGGATTGACAGGGCTCAAGACCCAGTACTTC.

V usage is TRBV6-1 and J usage is TRBJ2-6; D may be TRBD1 (5 bases). The CDR3 has 17 residues. V lost 4 bases to trimming and J lost 2 bases, with 15 bases between them. Germline values: CDR1 MNHNS, CDR2 SASEGT. The CDR3 loop is CASSVRVELAGANVLTF. In DNA, the CDR3 is TGTGCCAGCAGTGTCAGGGTAGAGCTAGCTGGGGCCAACGTCCTGACTTTC.

The chain has TRBV6-1 and TRBJ2-5; 11 bases map to TRBD2. V lost 2 bases and J lost 9; bases outside the gene matches: 5. CDR3 length: 14 amino acids. CDR1 and CDR2 from the germline V gene are MNHNS and SASEGT. DNA of the CDR3: TGTGCCAGCAGTGAATTTAGCGGGGGGGTTTCCCAGTACTTC. Protein: CASSEFSGGVSQYF.

There are many counts of this clonotype. The chain combines TRBV7-2 with TRBJ1-2; D possibly corresponds to TRBD1 (5 bases). Germline lookup yields CDR1 SGHTA and CDR2 FQGNSA. The CDR3 is 15 amino acids. Trimming cost V 5 bases and J 4 bases, with 17 bases left between them. CDR3 protein: CASSTIGQPSYGYTF. DNA for the CDR3: TGTGCCAGCAGCACAATTGGACAACCCTCCTATGGCTACACCTTC.

The table lists this clonotype with a few counts. The chain couples TRBV29-1 to TRBJ2-5; 7 positions match TRBD1. This CDR3 is 14 amino acids long. The V gene's germline CDR1 is SQVTM and CDR2 ANQGSEA. J gave up 7 bases and V 1 base, and 9 bases lay outside the gene matches. CDR3 nucleotide sequence: TGCAGCGTTGAAGGGGACAGTTCGAGGCGGACCCAGTACTTC. Its translation: CSVEGDSSRRTQYF.

This clonotype was counted between two and nine times. The chain combines TRBV5-6 with TRBJ1-1, with TRBD1 matching 12 bases. Germline values: CDR1 SGHDT, CDR2 YYEEEE. The CDR3 totals 16 residues. Losses at the gene ends were 4 bases for V and 4 bases for J; bases not matched to a gene: 8. The CDR3 DNA reads TGTGCCAGCAGCGCGTGGGACAGGGGGCTGAGCACTGAAGCTTTCTTT. Translating gives CASSAWDRGLSTEAFF.

The sample holds a few counts of this clonotype. The J gene is TRBJ1-1, the V gene TRBV2; D not resolved. The germline V gene encodes CDR1 SNHLY and CDR2 FYNNEI. There are 12 residues in the CDR3. V lost 6 bases and J 5 bases, leaving 10 bases between the germline ends. CDR3 nucleotides: TGTGCCAGCAGAGAAAGTGGTACTGAAGCTTTCTTT. This translates into CASRESGTEAFF.

This clonotype was counted only a few times. This chain uses TRBV10-3 with TRBJ2-2; TRBD2 matches at 8 bases. V lost 6 bases, J lost 3 bases, and 6 bases stayed unmatched. CDR1 and CDR2 from the germline V gene are ENHRY and SYGVKD. The CDR3 loop spans 15 amino acids. CDR3 in DNA: TGTGCCATCAGGACGGGCGGGGGGTACACCGGGGAGCTGTTTTTT. Encoded protein: CAIRTGGGYTGELFF.

The chain couples TRBV12-3 or TRBV12-4 to TRBJ2-1, with D possibly matching TRBD2 (7 bases). CDR3 size: 17 residues. Trimming pared 7 bases from V and 5 bases from J, leaving 24 bases between. DNA for the CDR3: TGTGCCAGCACCCAAGTAGGGGGAGGGAAGACACACAATGAGCAGTTCTTC. Residues: CASTQVGGGKTHNEQFF.

The chain links TRBV4-1 to TRBJ1-6; 7 bases are shared with TRBD1. This CDR3 has 16 residues. With V trimmed by 0 bases and J by 7 bases, 6 bases remained unmatched. Germline lookup yields CDR1 MGHRA and CDR2 YSYEKL. In nucleotides, the CDR3 is TGCGCCAGCAGCCAAGATACGACAGGGAGGAATTCACCCCTCCACTTT. Residues: CASSQDTTGRNSPLHF.

This clonotype was observed many times. The rearrangement joins TRBV4-1 to TRBJ2-7; D not certain. The V gene's germline CDR1 is MGHRA and CDR2 YSYEKL. The CDR3 has 17 amino acids. V was pared by 1 base and J by 6 bases, with 22 bases between. The CDR3 nucleotides read TGCGCCAGCAGCCAAGCCCCCGCTCTTCCCAGAGCCGCCGAGCAGTACTTC. Translating gives CASSQAPALPRAAEQYF.

This clonotype turned up a few times. The chain couples TRBV12-3 or TRBV12-4 to TRBJ1-2; TRBD1 matches 8 bases. The V segment lost 6 bases and the J segment 0 bases; nucleotides outside the gene matches: 6. This CDR3 has 15 residues. CDR3 bases: TGTGCCAGCAGCCAGGGACAGGAGGCTAACTATGGCTACACCTTC. Residues: CASSQGQEANYGYTF.